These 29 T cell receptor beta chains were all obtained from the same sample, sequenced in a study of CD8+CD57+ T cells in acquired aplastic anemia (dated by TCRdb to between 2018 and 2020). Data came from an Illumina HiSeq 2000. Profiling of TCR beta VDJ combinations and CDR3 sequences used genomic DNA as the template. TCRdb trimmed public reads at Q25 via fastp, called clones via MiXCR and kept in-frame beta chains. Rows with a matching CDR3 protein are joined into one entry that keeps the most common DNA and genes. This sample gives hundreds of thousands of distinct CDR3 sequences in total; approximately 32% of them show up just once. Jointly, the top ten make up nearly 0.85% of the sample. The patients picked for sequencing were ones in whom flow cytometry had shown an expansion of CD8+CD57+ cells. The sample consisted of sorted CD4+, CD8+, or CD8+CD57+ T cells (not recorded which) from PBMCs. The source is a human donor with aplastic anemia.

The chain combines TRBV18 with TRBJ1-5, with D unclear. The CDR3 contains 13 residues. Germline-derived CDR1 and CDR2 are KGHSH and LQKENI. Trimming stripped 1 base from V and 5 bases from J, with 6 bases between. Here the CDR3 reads CASSPQGDQPQHF. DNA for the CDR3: TGTGCCAGCTCACCACAGGGCGATCAGCCCCAGCATTTT.

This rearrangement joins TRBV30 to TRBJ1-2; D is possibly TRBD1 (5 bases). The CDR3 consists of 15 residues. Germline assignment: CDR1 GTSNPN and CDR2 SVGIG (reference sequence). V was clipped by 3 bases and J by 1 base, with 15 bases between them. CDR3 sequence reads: CAWRPGTAYNYGYTF. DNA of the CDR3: TGTGCCTGGAGGCCCGGGACCGCATATAACTATGGCTACACCTTC.

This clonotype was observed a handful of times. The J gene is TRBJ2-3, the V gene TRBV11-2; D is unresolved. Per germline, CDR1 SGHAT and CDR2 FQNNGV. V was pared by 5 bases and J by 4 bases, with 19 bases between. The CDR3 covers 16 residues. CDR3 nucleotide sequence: TGTGCCAGCAGCCCCTCATCCCTCCAAACCTCAGATACGCAGTATTTT. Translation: CASSPSSLQTSDTQYF.

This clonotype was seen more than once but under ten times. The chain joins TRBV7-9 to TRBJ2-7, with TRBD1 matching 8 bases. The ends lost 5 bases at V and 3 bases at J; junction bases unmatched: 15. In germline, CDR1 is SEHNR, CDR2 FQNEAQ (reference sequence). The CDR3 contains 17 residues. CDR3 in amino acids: CASSLRRTGNINYEQYF. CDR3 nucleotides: TGTGCCAGCAGCCTACGGAGGACAGGGAACATTAACTACGAGCAGTACTTC.

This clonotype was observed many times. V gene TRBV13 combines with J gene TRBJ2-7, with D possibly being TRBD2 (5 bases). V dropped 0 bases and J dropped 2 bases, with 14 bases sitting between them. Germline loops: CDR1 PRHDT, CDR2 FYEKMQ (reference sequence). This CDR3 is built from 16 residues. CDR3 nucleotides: TGTGCCAGCAGCTTAGGCCGAGTGAGGGCGGCCTACGAGCAGTACTTC. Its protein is CASSLGRVRAAYEQYF.

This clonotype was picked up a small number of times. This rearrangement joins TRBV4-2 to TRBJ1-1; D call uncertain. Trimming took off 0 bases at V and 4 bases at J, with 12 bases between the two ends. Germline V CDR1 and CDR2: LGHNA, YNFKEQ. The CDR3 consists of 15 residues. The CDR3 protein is CASSQDHTTLTEAFF. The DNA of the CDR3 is TGTGCCAGCAGCCAAGATCACACAACACTCACTGAAGCTTTCTTT.

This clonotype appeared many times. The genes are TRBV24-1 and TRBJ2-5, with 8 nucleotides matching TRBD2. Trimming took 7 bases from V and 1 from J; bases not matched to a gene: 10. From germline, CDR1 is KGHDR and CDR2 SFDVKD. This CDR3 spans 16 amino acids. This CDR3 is CATSPSLAESQETQYF. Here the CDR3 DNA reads TGTGCCACCAGCCCCTCACTAGCGGAATCCCAAGAGACCCAGTACTTC.

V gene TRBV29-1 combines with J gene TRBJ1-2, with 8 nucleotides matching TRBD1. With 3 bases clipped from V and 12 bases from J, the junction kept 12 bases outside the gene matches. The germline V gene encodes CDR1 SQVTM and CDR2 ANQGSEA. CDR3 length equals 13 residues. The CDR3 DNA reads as TGCAGCGTTGAGGAACGCCAGGGGGCTGGAAACACCTTC. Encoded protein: CSVEERQGAGNTF. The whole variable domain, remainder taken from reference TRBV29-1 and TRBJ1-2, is SAVISQKPSRDICQRGTSLTIQCQVDSQVTMMFWYRQQPGQSLTLIATANQGSEATYESGFVIDKFPISRPNLTFSTLTVSNMSPEDSSIYLCSVEERQGAGNTFGSGTRLTVV.

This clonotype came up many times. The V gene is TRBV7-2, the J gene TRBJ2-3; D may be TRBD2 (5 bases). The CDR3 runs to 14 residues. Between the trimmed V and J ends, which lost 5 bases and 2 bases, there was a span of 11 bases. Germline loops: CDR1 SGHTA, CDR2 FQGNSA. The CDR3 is CASSPPGYTDTQYF. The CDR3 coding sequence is TGTGCCAGCAGCCCGCCGGGGTACACAGATACGCAGTATTTT.

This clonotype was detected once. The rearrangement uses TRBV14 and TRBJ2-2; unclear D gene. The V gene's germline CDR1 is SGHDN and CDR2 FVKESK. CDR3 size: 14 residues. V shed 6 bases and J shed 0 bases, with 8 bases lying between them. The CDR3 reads CASRWGPNTGELFF. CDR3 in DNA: TGTGCCAGCAGGTGGGGTCCGAACACCGGGGAGCTGTTTTTT.

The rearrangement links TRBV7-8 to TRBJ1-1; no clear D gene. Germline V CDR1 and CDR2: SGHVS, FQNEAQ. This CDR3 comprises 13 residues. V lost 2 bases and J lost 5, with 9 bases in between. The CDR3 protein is CASSLHRETEAFF. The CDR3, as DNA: TGTGCCAGCAGCTTACATCGGGAAACTGAAGCTTTCTTT.

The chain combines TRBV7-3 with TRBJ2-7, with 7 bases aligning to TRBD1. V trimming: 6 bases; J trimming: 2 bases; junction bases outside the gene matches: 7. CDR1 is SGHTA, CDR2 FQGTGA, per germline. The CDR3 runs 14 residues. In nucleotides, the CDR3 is TGTGCCAGCAGAAGCAGACAGGGCCCCTACGAGCAGTACTTC. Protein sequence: CASRSRQGPYEQYF.

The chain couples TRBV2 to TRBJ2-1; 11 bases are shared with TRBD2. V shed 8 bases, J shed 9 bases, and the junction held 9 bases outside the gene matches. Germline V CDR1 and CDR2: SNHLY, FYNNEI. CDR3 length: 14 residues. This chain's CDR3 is CASGVASGGTEQFF. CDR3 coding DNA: TGTGCCAGCGGTGTAGCTAGCGGGGGGACTGAGCAGTTCTTC.

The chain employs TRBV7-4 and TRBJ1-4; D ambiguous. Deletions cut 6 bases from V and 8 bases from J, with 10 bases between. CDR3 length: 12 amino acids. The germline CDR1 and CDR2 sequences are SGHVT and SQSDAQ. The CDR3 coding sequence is TGTGCCAGCAGTCGGAGTCCAGAAAAACTGTTTTTT. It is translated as CASSRSPEKLFF.

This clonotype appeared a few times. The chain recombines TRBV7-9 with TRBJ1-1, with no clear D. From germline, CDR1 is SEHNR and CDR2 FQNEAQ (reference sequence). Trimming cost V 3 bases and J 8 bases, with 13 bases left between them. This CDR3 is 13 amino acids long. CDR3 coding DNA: TGTGCCAGCAGCTTTGGCAGCCCTTGGGAAGCTTTCTTT. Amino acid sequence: CASSFGSPWEAFF.

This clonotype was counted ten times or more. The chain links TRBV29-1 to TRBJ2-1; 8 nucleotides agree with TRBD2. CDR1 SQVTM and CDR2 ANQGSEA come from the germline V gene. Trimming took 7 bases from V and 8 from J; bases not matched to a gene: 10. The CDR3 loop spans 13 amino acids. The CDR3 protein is CSAPGGRFYEQFF. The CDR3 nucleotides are TGCAGCGCCCCGGGAGGGCGCTTCTATGAGCAGTTCTTC.

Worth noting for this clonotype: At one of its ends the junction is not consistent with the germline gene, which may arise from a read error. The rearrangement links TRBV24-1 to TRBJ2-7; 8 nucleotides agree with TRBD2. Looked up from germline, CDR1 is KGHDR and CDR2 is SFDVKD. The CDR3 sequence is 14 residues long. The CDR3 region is CASSSPGGPYEQYF. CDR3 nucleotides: TGTGCCAGCAGTTCCCCGGGAGGGCCCTACGAGCAGTACTTC.

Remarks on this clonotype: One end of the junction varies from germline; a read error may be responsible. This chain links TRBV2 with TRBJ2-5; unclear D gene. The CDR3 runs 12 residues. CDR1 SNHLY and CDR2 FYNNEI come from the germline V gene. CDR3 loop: CASSDPQETQNF. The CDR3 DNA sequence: TGTGCCAGCAGTGATCCGCAAGAAACCCAGAACTTC. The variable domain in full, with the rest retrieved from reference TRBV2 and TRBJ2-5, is EPEVTQTPSHQVTQMGQEVILRCVPISNHLYFYWYRQILGQKVEFLVSFYNNEISEKSEIFDDQFSVERPDGSNFTLKIRSTKLEDSAMYFCASSDPQETQNFGPGTRLLVL.

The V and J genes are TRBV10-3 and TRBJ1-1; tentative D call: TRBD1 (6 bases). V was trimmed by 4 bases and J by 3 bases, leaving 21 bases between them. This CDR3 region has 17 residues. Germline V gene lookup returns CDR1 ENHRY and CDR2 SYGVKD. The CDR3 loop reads CAISAPGPQGTYTEAFF. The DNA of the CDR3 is TGTGCCATCAGTGCTCCAGGCCCACAGGGAACCTACACTGAAGCTTTCTTT.

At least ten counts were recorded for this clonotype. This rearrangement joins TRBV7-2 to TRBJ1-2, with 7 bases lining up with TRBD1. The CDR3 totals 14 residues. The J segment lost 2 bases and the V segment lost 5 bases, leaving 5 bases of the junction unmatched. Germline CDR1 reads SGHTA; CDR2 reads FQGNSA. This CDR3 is CASSPRQGNYGYTF. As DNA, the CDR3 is TGTGCCAGCAGCCCAAGACAGGGCAACTATGGCTACACCTTC.

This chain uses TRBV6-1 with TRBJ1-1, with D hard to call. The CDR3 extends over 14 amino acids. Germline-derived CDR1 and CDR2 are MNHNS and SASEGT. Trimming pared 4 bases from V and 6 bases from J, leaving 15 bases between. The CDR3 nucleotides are TGTGCCAGCAGTGTGACTCAAGGGAGCCCTGAAGCTTTCTTT. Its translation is CASSVTQGSPEAFF.

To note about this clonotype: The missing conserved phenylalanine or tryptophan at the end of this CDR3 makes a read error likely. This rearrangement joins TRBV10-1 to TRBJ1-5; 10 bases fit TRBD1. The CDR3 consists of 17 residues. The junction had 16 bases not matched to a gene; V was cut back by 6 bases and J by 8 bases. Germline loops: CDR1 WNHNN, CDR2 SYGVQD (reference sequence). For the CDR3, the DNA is TGCGCCAGCAGCTTGGTTCCTCCGGGACAGGGGACGGAGCCCCAGCATCTT. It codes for CASSLVPPGQGTEPQHL.

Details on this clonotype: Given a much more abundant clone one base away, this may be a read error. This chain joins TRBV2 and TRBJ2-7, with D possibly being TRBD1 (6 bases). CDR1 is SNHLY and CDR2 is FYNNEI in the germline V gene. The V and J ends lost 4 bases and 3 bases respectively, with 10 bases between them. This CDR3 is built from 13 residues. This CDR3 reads CASSGGTIYEQYF. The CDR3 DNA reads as TGTGCCAGCAGTGGAGGGACAATCTACGAGCAGTACTTC.

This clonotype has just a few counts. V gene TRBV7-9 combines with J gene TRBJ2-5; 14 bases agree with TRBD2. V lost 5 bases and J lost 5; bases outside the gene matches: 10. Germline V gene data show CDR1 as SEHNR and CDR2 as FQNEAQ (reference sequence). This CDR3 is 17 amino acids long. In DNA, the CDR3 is TGTGCCAGCAGCGAACCCGGGACTAGCGGGAGAGTTGAGACCCAGTACTTC. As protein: CASSEPGTSGRVETQYF.

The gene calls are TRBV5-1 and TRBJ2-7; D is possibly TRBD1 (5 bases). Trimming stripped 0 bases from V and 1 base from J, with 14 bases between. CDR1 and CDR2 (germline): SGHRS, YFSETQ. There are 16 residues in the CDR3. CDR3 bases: TGCGCCAGCAGCTTGGCCATTTCAGGGAATTCCTACGAGCAGTACTTC. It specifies CASSLAISGNSYEQYF.

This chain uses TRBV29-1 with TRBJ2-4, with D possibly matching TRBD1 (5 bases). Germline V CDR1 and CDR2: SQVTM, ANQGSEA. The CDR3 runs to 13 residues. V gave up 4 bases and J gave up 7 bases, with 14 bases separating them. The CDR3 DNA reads TGCAGCGTTGTGACAGCCGGTTTTAACATTCAGTACTTC. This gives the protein CSVVTAGFNIQYF.

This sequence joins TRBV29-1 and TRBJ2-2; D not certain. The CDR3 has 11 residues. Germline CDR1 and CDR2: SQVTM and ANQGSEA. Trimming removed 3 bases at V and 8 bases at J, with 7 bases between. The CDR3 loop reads CSVDTAGELFF. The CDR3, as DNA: TGCAGCGTTGATACAGCGGGGGAGCTGTTTTTT.

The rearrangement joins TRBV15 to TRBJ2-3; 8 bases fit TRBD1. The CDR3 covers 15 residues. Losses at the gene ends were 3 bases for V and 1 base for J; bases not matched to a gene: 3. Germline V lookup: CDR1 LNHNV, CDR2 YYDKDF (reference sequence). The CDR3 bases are TGTGCCACCAGCAGTCCGGACAGGGGCACAGATACGCAGTATTTT. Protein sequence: CATSSPDRGTDTQYF.

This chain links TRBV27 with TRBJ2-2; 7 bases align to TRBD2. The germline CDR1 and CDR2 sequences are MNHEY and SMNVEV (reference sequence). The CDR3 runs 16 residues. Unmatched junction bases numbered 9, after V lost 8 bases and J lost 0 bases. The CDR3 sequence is CASGRGAGANTGELFF. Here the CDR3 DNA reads TGTGCCAGCGGAAGAGGGGCGGGAGCGAACACCGGGGAGCTGTTTTTT.